The sequence of this T cell receptor beta chain was determined in a study of blood T cell repertoires in COVID-19 (dated by TCRdb to the early 2020s). Background for the entire study: Samples covering the acute and convalescent phases of COVID-19 were provided by collaborators in the United States, Italy and Spain. The prospective study material was composed of cDNA or gDNA derived from T cells, B-cell-depleted T cells, or PBMCs. Subjects who had been exposed to COVID-19, were actively infected with it, or had recovered from it provided the deeply sampled blood TCRbeta repertoires that made up the dataset. The repertoires were made available in a free public database intended to serve as a resource for research on the immune response to SARS-CoV-2. The samples were drawn from the first 160 participants of the ongoing ImmuneRACE study and from 1,254 subjects provided by 6 global collaborators. The sample metadata nearly always contained a de-identified subject ID, COVID-19 status, age in years and sex. HLA class I and class II types, where available, came from metadata supplied by the sample provider rather than from assay-based typing.

What the work shows at the level of the full study, not this receptor alone: Clinical and demographic metadata were provided uncurated, with the amount varying by source and participant.

V was cut back by 4 bases and J by 6 bases, leaving a gap of 16 bases between them. From the cysteine through the phenylalanine, the CDR3 covers 15 amino acids. Just CDR3 DNA is preserved here, 45 bases in frame from base 1. The germline V gene (reference sequence) provides CDR1 LNHNV and CDR2 YYDKDF. In the case of this clone: The antigen it binds to is not known. One base away there is no much larger clone; base qualities are not given.

TCRbeta CDR3 regions were amplified from genomic DNA using the immunoSEQ Assay, a bias-controlled multiplex PCR. The published analysis was carried out like this. The number of nucleated cells in each sample was estimated by amplification of reference gene primers within the assay. To quantify the absolute abundance of each unique TCRbeta CDR3 rearrangement, sequence reads were collapsed and filtered. For each sample, productive Simpson clonality was calculated by taking the square root of Simpson's diversity index across productive rearrangements. Not all clones reach the TCRdb copy of this immuneACCESS table, which keeps in-frame sequences only. Checked studies attribute under half of the gap to unresolved V genes and leave the rest unexplained. V and J calls and clone size are those listed in that table; D and trimming were worked out from the DNA. This sample lists 250,000 to 300,000 clones; about nine tenths were detected once. The ten largest clones capture 0.94% of the sample.

Samples from volunteer blood donors who had recovered from COVID-19 were contributed by a second Seattle source. Whole blood was collected in K2EDTA tubes by collaborating institutions according to the institutions' own protocols. For TCRbeta analysis, collaborators shipped samples in one of three forms: frozen whole blood, isolated PBMCs, or DNA extracted from either of those sample types. Specimen: peripheral blood. Here the chain combines TRBV15 and TRBJ2-1; the D gene is possibly TRBD2, with 5 bases matching. The clonotype was recovered from a woman in her 40s who had recovered from COVID-19. Here is the DNA: TGTGCCACCAGCATCCCATTAGCGATCAGCAATGAGCAGTTCTTC. Translated, it gives CATSIPLAISNEQFF.